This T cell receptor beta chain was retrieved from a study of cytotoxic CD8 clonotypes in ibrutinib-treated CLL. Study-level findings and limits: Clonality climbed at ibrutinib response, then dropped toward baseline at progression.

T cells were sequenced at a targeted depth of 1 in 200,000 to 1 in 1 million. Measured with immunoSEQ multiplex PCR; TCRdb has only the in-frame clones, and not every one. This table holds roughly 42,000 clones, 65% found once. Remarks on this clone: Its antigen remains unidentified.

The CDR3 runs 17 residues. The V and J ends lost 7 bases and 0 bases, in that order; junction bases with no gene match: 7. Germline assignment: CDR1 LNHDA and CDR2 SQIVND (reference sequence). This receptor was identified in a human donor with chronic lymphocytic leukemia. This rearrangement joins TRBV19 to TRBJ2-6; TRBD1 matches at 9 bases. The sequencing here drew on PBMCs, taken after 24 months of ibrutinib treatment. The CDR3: CASTEDRGDSGANVLTF. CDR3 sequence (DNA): TGTGCCAGTACGGAGGACAGGGGAGACTCTGGGGCCAACGTCCTGACTTTC.